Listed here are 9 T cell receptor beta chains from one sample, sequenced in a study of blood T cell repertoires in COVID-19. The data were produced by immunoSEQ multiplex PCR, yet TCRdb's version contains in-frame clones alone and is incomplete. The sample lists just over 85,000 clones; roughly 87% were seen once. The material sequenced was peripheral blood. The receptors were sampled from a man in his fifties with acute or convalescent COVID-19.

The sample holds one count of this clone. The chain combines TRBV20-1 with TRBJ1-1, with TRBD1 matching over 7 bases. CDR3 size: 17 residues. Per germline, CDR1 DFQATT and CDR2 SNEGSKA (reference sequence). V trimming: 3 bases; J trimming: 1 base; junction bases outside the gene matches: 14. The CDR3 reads CSASSFRPGQSNTEAFF. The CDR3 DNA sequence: TGCAGTGCTAGTTCTTTCCGCCCGGGACAGTCGAACACTGAAGCTTTCTTT.

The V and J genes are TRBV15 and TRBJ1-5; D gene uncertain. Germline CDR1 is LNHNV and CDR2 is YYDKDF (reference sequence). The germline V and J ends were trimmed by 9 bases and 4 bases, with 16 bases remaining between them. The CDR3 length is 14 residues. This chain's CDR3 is CATMRSGVNQPQHF. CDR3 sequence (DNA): TGTGCCACTATGCGGTCCGGGGTTAATCAGCCCCAGCATTTT.

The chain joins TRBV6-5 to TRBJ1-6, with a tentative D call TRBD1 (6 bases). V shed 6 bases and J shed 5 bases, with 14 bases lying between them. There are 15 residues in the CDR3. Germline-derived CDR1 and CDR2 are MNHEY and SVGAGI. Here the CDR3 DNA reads TGTGCCAGCAGCTTGCAAACAGGGAATAATTCACCCCTCCACTTT. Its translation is CASSLQTGNNSPLHF.

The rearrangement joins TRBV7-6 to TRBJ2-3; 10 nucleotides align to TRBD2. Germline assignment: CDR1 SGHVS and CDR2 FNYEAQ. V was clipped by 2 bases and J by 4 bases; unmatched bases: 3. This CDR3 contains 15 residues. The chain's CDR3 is CASSLIAGGPDTQYF. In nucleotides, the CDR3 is TGTGCCAGCAGCTTAATAGCGGGGGGCCCAGATACGCAGTATTTT.

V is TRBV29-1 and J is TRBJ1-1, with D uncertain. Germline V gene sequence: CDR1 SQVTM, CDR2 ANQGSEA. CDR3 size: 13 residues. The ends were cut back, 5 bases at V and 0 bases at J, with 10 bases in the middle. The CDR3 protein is CSVSGGLNTEAFF. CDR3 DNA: TGCAGCGTTTCAGGAGGGTTGAACACTGAAGCTTTCTTT. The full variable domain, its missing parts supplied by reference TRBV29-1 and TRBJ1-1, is SAVISQKPSRDICQRGTSLTIQCQVDSQVTMMFWYRQQPGQSLTLIATANQGSEATYESGFVIDKFPISRPNLTFSTLTVSNMSPEDSSIYLCSVSGGLNTEAFFGQGTRLTVV.

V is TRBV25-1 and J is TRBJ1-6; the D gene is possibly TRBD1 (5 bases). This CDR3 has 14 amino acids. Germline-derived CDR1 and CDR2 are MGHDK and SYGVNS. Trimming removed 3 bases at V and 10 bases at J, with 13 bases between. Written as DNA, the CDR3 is TGTGCCAGCAGTGATGGCCAGGGCGGATCACCCCTCCACTTT. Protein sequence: CASSDGQGGSPLHF.

DNA of the CDR3: TGTGCCAGTAGTACTGGGACAGGGAACAACTATGGCTACACCTTC. It encodes CASSTGTGNNYGYTF. The chain is built from TRBV19 and TRBJ1-2, with TRBD1 matching 9 bases. V was pared by 4 bases and J by 2 bases, with 5 bases of the junction left unmatched. Germline V gene data show CDR1 as LNHDA and CDR2 as SQIVND (reference sequence). The CDR3 has 15 residues.

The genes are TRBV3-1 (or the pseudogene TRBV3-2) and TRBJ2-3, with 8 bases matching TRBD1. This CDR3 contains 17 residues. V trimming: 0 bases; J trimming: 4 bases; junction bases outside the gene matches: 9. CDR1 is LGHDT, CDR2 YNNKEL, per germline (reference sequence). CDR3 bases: TGTGCCAGCAGCCAAGATCGTACAGGGGGGTCCGCAGATACGCAGTATTTT. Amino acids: CASSQDRTGGSADTQYF.

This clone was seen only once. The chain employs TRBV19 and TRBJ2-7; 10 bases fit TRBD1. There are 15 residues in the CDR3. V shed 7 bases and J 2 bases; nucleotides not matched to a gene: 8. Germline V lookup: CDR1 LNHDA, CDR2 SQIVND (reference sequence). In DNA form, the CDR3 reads TGTGCCAGTAAATTCAATGACAGGGGGCCCTACGAGCAGTACTTC. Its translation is CASKFNDRGPYEQYF.